A single count supports the clone carrying this T cell receptor beta chain. What it binds is not known. Deep-level assay runs were performed. Using immunoSEQ multiplex PCR, the repertoire was profiled, and TCRdb retains in-frame clones only, with some absent. There are about 2 million clones in the sample; roughly 95% occur only once, and more than 0.95% lies in the top ten. This record comes from a study of shared clonotypes between healthy human individuals. Overall study: There were three CD4 naive, three CD4 memory, two CD8 naive and one CD8 memory plates per donor.

CD45RO-negative CD8 cells positively selected for CCR7 made up the naive population, which excluded terminally differentiated effector memory CD45RA+ cells. Broader study findings: Sharing across four donors was seen in approximately 5.2% of naive CD4 clonotypes. The study found lower generation probabilities in non-shared clonotypes than in those shared by all four donors.

CDR3 length: 14 residues. The V gene's germline CDR1 is LNHDA and CDR2 SQIVND (reference sequence). V trimming: 5 bases; J trimming: 4 bases; junction bases outside the gene matches: 5. Sequenced sample: naive CD8+ T cells sorted from blood. The receptor was isolated from a young man in good health. The rearrangement links TRBV19 to TRBJ2-7, with 10 bases that match TRBD2. CDR3 region: CASSLAGALYEQYF. The CDR3, as DNA: TGTGCCAGTAGTCTAGCGGGAGCCTTATACGAGCAGTACTTC.